This TCR beta chain is drawn from a study of cytomegalovirus exposure and HLA in healthy donors. With 60 Vbeta and 13 Jbeta primers, the PCR was carried out. Libraries were prepared by immunoSEQ multiplex PCR; TCRdb keeps only in-frame clonotypes and omits some of them. The data show more than 80,000 clones, approximately 82% seen once. Study-level results: Per a later analysis, about 18,000 TCR beta sequences showed association with HLA alleles at 0.05 false discovery rate. Most CMV-associated TCR beta chains were later found to appear HLA-restricted.

In the case of this clone: Its matching antigen is unknown.

From germline, CDR1 is KGHSH and CDR2 LQKENI. The CDR3 loop spans 15 amino acids. V trimming: 3 bases; J trimming: 8 bases; junction bases outside the gene matches: 9. The clonotype originates from a man aged 40-49 years in good health and CMV-seronegative. The sample taken for sequencing was PBMCs. This rearrangement joins TRBV18 to TRBJ1-4; the match to TRBD1 covers 7 bases. Written as DNA, the CDR3 is TGTGCCAGCTCACCGGGACAGCCGCCGGGGGAAAAACTGTTTTTT. Translating it yields CASSPGQPPGEKLFF.